This TCR beta chain originates from a study of regulatory T cells in long-lasting Graves disease. The time point: newly diagnosed GD, antithyroid drugs for less than 3 months. Extracted PBMC RNA gave rise to the TCR library. Arm-PCR of CDR3 regions with iRepertoire HTBI primers generated TCR beta libraries. Each CDR3 protein is one row after TCRdb ran MiXCR on the multiplex PCR reads. The repertoire holds 400,000 to 500,000 distinct CDR3 sequences, with about 15% as singletons. This clonotype was seen many times. The CDR3 length is 12 residues. Germline V gene lookup returns CDR1 SGHDT and CDR2 YYEEEE. V was shortened by 2 bases and J by 7 bases, with 8 bases between the two germline ends. This sample also belongs to another study, concerning T cells in Graves' hyperthyroidism and ophthalmopathy. This second report adds: A first-round RT-PCR of the TCR CDR3 used the HTBI primer set. Researchers found most expanded thyroid clonotypes above 0.001 in blood as well.

Here the sequenced sample was peripheral blood mononuclear cells (PBMCs), taken at new diagnosis, from a patient treated with antithyroid drugs. The V and J genes are TRBV5-6 and TRBJ2-3, with unresolved D. The clonotype comes from a woman aged 50 to 60 with Graves disease. This chain's CDR3 is CASSLQENTQYF. In nucleotides, the CDR3 is TGTGCCAGCAGCTTACAAGAAAATACGCAGTATTTT.